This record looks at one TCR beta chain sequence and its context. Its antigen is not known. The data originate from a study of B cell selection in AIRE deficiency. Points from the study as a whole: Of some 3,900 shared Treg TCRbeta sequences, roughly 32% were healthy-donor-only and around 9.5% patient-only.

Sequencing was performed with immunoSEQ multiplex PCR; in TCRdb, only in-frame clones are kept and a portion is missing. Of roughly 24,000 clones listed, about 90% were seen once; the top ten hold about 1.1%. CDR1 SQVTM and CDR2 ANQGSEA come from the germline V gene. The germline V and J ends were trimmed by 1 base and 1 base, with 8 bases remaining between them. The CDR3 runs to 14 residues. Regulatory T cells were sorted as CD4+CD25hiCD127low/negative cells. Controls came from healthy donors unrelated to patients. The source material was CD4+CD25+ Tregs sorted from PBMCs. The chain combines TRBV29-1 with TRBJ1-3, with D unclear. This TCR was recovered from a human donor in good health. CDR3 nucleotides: TGCAGCGTTGAAGGGGGAAGTTCTGGAAACACCATATATTTT. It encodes CSVEGGSSGNTIYF.